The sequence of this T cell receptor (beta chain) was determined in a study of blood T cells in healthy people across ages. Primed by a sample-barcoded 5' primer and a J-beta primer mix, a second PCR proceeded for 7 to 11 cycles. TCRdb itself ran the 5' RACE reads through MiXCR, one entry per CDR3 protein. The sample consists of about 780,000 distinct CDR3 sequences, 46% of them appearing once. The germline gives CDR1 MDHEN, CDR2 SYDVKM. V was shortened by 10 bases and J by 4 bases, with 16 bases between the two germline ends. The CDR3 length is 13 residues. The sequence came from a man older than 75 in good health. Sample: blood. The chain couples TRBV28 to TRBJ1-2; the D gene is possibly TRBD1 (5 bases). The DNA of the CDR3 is TGTGCCACCACCATCGACAGCCTCTATGGCTACACCTTC. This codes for CATTIDSLYGYTF.